These 30 T cell receptor beta chains were sequenced from one sample in a study of T cell clonotyping in hematopoietic cell transplantation. Sequencing used immunoSEQ multiplex PCR; TCRdb keeps in-frame clones, though not all of them. Of approximately 4,200 clones in the sample, over 90% were seen once. Material: PBMCs, obtained 30 days after allogeneic stem cell transplant. Source of these receptors: a male patient aged 50 to 59 who had an allogeneic stem cell transplant from a related donor, so the T cells may come from the graft donor. Some clones in this sample may be carry-over from other donors' samples.

The chain combines TRBV7-9 with TRBJ2-1; weak D call: TRBD2 (6 bases). V lost 5 bases to trimming and J lost 12 bases, with 11 bases between them. CDR1 and CDR2 (germline): SEHNR, FQNEAQ (reference sequence). This CDR3 has 11 residues. The CDR3 nucleotides are TGTGCCAGCAGCCCCGGGGGTGGGCAGTTCTTC. This sequence encodes CASSPGGGQFF. Using reference TRBV7-9 and TRBJ2-1 for the parts outside the CDR3, the full variable domain is DTGVSQNPRHKITKRGQNVTFRCDPISEHNRLYWYRQTLGQGPEFLTYFQNEAQLEKSRLLSDRFSAERPKGSFSTLEIQRTEQGDSAMYLCASSPGGGQFFGPGTRLTVL.

This chain joins TRBV4-1 and TRBJ1-6; 7 bases map to TRBD1. The CDR3 runs to 16 residues. Germline assignment: CDR1 MGHRA and CDR2 YSYEKL. V dropped 5 bases and J dropped 4; count of bases not matched to a gene: 8. CDR3 nucleotides: TGCGCCAGCAGCTTCGACAGGGCCGCTTATAATTCACCCCTCCACTTT. It encodes CASSFDRAAYNSPLHF.

The J gene is TRBJ1-1, the V gene TRBV25-1; tentative D call: TRBD1 (5 bases). This CDR3 region has 13 residues. The germline gives CDR1 MGHDK, CDR2 SYGVNS. V was cut by 5 bases and J by 8 bases, with 15 bases left in between. The CDR3 is CASSLSSEGEAFF. DNA of the CDR3: TGTGCCAGCAGTCTATCCAGCGAGGGGGAAGCTTTCTTT.

The V gene is TRBV6-5, the J gene TRBJ2-1; no reliable D call. Trimming cost V 3 bases and J 3 bases, with 9 bases left between them. The germline CDR1 and CDR2 sequences are MNHEY and SVGAGI. CDR3 length: 14 residues. As DNA, the CDR3 is TGTGCCAGCAGTTATCAGGTTAACTACAATGAGCAGTTCTTC. This encodes CASSYQVNYNEQFF.

This chain uses TRBV27 with TRBJ1-1, with D unclear. Germline-derived CDR1 and CDR2 are MNHEY and SMNVEV (reference sequence). The CDR3 has 13 amino acids. V lost 3 bases and J lost 5, with 10 bases in between. CDR3 amino acids: CASSLRLGTEAFF. Written as DNA, the CDR3 is TGTGCCAGCAGTTTGCGTTTAGGGACTGAAGCTTTCTTT.

The rearrangement uses TRBV5-5 and TRBJ1-1; tentative D call: TRBD1 (5 bases). Trimming pared 1 base from V and 5 bases from J, leaving 12 bases between. The V gene's germline CDR1 is SGHKS and CDR2 YYEKEE (reference sequence). The CDR3 is made up of 14 amino acids. CDR3 in DNA: TGTGCCAGCAGCTTGTATGGGGGGGATACTGAAGCTTTCTTT. Residues: CASSLYGGDTEAFF.

In regard to this clone: A read error may account for a junction end that differs from germline. This chain links TRBV13 with TRBJ2-3; D is possibly TRBD2 (6 bases). The CDR3 runs to 14 residues. Germline assignment: CDR1 PRHDT and CDR2 FYEKMQ (reference sequence). The CDR3 sequence: CASSSPTSTDTQYF. For the CDR3, the DNA is TGTGCCAGCAGCTCACCTACTAGCACCGATACGCAGTATTTT.

This clone was found once. This sequence joins TRBV6-6 and TRBJ2-7; D not certain. The germline CDR1 and CDR2 sequences are MNHNY and SVGAGI (reference sequence). CDR3 length: 13 amino acids. V was pared by 6 bases and J by 2 bases, with 11 bases between. The CDR3 protein is CASRVARTYEQYF. CDR3 bases: TGTGCCAGCAGAGTCGCTCGAACCTACGAGCAGTACTTC.

V usage is TRBV10-3 and J usage is TRBJ1-1; D is unresolved. CDR1 and CDR2 (germline): ENHRY, SYGVKD. This CDR3 comprises 13 residues. V gave up 6 bases and J gave up 2 bases, with 10 bases separating them. CDR3 in amino acids: CAISLEENTEAFF. In DNA form, the CDR3 reads TGTGCCATCAGCCTGGAGGAAAACACTGAAGCTTTCTTT.

The chain has TRBV2 and TRBJ1-2; 7 nucleotides align to TRBD1. J was trimmed by 0 bases and V by 2 bases; bases with no gene match: 6. The CDR3 is 16 amino acids. CDR1 and CDR2 from the germline V gene are SNHLY and FYNNEI. In nucleotides, the CDR3 is TGTGCCAGCAGTGAATCTTGGGACAGTCCTAACTATGGCTACACCTTC. It translates to CASSESWDSPNYGYTF.

This chain's CDR3 is CAISGGGTNEKLFF. For the CDR3, the DNA is TGTGCCATCAGTGGGGGTGGTACTAATGAAAAACTGTTTTTT. The chain employs TRBV10-3 and TRBJ1-4; D ambiguous. Trimming pared 4 bases from V and 2 bases from J, leaving 8 bases between. Germline assignment: CDR1 ENHRY and CDR2 SYGVKD. There are 14 residues in the CDR3.

V gene TRBV7-2 combines with J gene TRBJ2-7; tentatively, D is TRBD1 (5 bases). The CDR3 is 12 residues long. Trimming stripped 3 bases from V and 4 bases from J, with 7 bases between. Germline V gene data show CDR1 as SGHTA and CDR2 as FQGNSA. In DNA, the CDR3 is TGTGCCAGCAGCTTCCAGGGTTACGAGCAGTACTTC. It codes for CASSFQGYEQYF.

This sequence joins TRBV28 and TRBJ2-5; D might be TRBD2 (6 bases). The germline V and J ends were trimmed by 7 bases and 0 bases, with 15 bases remaining between them. The CDR3 has 15 amino acids. Germline V gene lookup returns CDR1 MDHEN and CDR2 SYDVKM. The CDR3 reads CASTLGRDYQETQYF. Written as DNA, the CDR3 is TGTGCCAGCACCTTGGGCAGGGACTACCAAGAGACCCAGTACTTC.

This clone was counted a few times. The DNA of the CDR3 is TGTGCCAGCAGCTACGGCGATTATGGCTACACCTTC. As protein: CASSYGDYGYTF. The chain recombines TRBV11-2 with TRBJ1-2; D gene uncertain. Between the trimmed V and J ends, which lost 4 bases and 5 bases, there was a span of 8 bases. Per germline, CDR1 SGHAT and CDR2 FQNNGV. The CDR3 is 12 residues long.

The V and J genes are TRBV10-2 and TRBJ2-5, with 8 bases matching TRBD2. The ends lost 6 bases at V and 5 bases at J; junction bases unmatched: 17. CDR1 WSHSY and CDR2 SAAADI come from the germline V gene. CDR3 length: 17 residues. CDR3 protein: CASSPPTGLVSTETQYF. The CDR3 coding sequence is TGCGCCAGCAGCCCCCCCACGGGACTAGTTTCTACGGAGACCCAGTACTTC.

V gene TRBV5-1 combines with J gene TRBJ2-7, with D possibly matching TRBD2 (5 bases). The germline CDR1 and CDR2 sequences are SGHRS and YFSETQ. The CDR3 runs 14 residues. The V end was cut by 4 bases, the J end by 2 bases, with 13 bases between. CDR3 residues: CASSPKDGAYEQYF. DNA for the CDR3: TGCGCCAGCAGCCCAAAGGACGGGGCCTACGAGCAGTACTTC.

The gene calls are TRBV6-1 and TRBJ1-2, with no clear D. Germline values: CDR1 MNHNS, CDR2 SASEGT. The CDR3 has 12 residues. V dropped 6 bases and J dropped 8 bases, with 13 bases sitting between them. CDR3 sequence (DNA): TGTGCCAGCAGGGCCCCGGTGGAGGGCTACACCTTC. Its protein product is CASRAPVEGYTF.

The genes are TRBV19 and TRBJ2-7; D not certain. V lost 0 bases and J lost 5, with 8 bases in between. Germline CDR1 is LNHDA and CDR2 is SQIVND (reference sequence). The CDR3 is made up of 13 amino acids. As DNA, the CDR3 is TGTGCCAGTAGTATAGAGCAAGGCGACGAGCAGTACTTC. This gives the protein CASSIEQGDEQYF.

The CDR3, as DNA: TGTGCCAGCAGCTTCGAGACTAGATACAATGAGCAGTTCTTC. This encodes CASSFETRYNEQFF. This chain links TRBV11-2 with TRBJ2-1, with D maybe TRBD2 (6 bases). Trimming pared 3 bases from V and 4 bases from J, leaving 10 bases between. The length of the CDR3 is 14 residues. Germline values: CDR1 SGHAT, CDR2 FQNNGV. Using reference TRBV11-2 and TRBJ2-1 for the parts outside the CDR3, the full variable domain is EAGVAQSPRYKIIEKRQSVAFWCNPISGHATLYWYQQILGQGPKLLIQFQNNGVVDDSQLPKDRFSAERLKGVDSTLKIQPAKLEDSAVYLCASSFETRYNEQFFGPGTRLTVL.

V usage is TRBV6-6 and J usage is TRBJ1-5; tentatively, D is TRBD1 (5 bases). The CDR3 runs to 16 residues. The germline V gene encodes CDR1 MNHNY and CDR2 SVGAGI (reference sequence). Trimming cost V 2 bases and J 0 bases, with 11 bases left between them. CDR3 region: CASSYGAAYSNQPQHF. CDR3 bases: TGTGCCAGCAGTTACGGGGCAGCTTATAGCAATCAGCCCCAGCATTTT.

This chain joins TRBV6-1 and TRBJ2-2, with 9 bases fitting TRBD2. CDR3 length equals 15 residues. The germline V gene has CDR1 MNHNS and CDR2 SASEGT. V was pared by 6 bases and J by 1 base, with 3 bases of the junction left unmatched. CDR3 sequence (DNA): TGTGCCAGCAGCTCTAGCGGGGAGAACACCGGGGAGCTGTTTTTT. Its protein is CASSSSGENTGELFF.

This chain links TRBV5-6 with TRBJ2-7; 9 bases are shared with TRBD1. The length of the CDR3 is 15 residues. Looked up from germline, CDR1 is SGHDT and CDR2 is YYEEEE. With V trimmed by 0 bases and J by 3 bases, 4 bases remained unmatched. The CDR3 is CASSLAGTGIYEQYF. The CDR3 DNA sequence: TGTGCCAGCAGCTTGGCCGGGACAGGGATCTACGAGCAGTACTTC. Full variable domain (outside the CDR3, taken from reference TRBV5-6 and TRBJ2-7): DAGVTQSPTHLIKTRGQQVTLRCSPKSGHDTVSWYQQALGQGPQFIFQYYEEEERQRGNFPDRFSGHQFPNYSSELNVNALLLGDSALYLCASSLAGTGIYEQYFGPGTRLTVT.

The chain is built from TRBV11-2 and TRBJ1-5; D call uncertain. CDR3 length: 13 amino acids. In germline, CDR1 is SGHAT, CDR2 FQNNGV. V shed 5 bases and J shed 7 bases, with 12 bases lying between them. CDR3 nucleotide sequence: TGTGCCAGCAGCCGTAGAAGCGAGCAGCCCCAGCATTTT. Translating it yields CASSRRSEQPQHF. Drawing the rest from reference TRBV11-2 and TRBJ1-5, the complete variable domain is EAGVAQSPRYKIIEKRQSVAFWCNPISGHATLYWYQQILGQGPKLLIQFQNNGVVDDSQLPKDRFSAERLKGVDSTLKIQPAKLEDSAVYLCASSRRSEQPQHFGDGTRLSIL.

CDR3: CASSLAGRNTGELFF. For the CDR3, the DNA is TGTGCCAGCAGCTTGGCAGGGAGAAACACCGGGGAGCTGTTTTTT. V gene TRBV5-6 combines with J gene TRBJ2-2; perhaps D is TRBD1 or TRBD2 (5 bases each). Looked up from germline, CDR1 is SGHDT and CDR2 is YYEEEE. The germline V and J ends were trimmed by 0 bases and 2 bases, with 8 bases remaining between them. This CDR3 has 15 amino acids.

The genes are TRBV10-3 and TRBJ2-7; TRBD1 matches at 7 bases. The V gene's germline CDR1 is ENHRY and CDR2 SYGVKD. J was trimmed by 2 bases and V by 3 bases; bases with no gene match: 4. This CDR3 contains 14 residues. Written as DNA, the CDR3 is TGTGCCATCAGTGATGAAGGACAGGCCTACGAGCAGTACTTC. Encoded protein: CAISDEGQAYEQYF.

This clone was counted once. This sequence joins TRBV28 and TRBJ2-1, with D perhaps matching TRBD1 (6 bases). This CDR3 has 15 amino acids. Deletions cut 2 bases from V and 2 bases from J, with 10 bases between. Per the germline V gene, CDR1 is MDHEN and CDR2 is SYDVKM. CDR3 nucleotide sequence: TGTGCCAGCAGTTTACCCCCAGGGGCCTACAATGAGCAGTTCTTC. It is translated as CASSLPPGAYNEQFF.

The chain employs TRBV27 and TRBJ1-4; unclear D gene. Germline values: CDR1 MNHEY, CDR2 SMNVEV (reference sequence). The CDR3 consists of 13 residues. The V and J ends lost 5 bases and 8 bases respectively, with 12 bases between them. The DNA for the CDR3 is TGTGCCAGCAGTGGGGATCGTCGAGAAAAACTGTTTTTT. Amino acids: CASSGDRREKLFF.

The chain links TRBV7-3 to TRBJ2-7; D is perhaps TRBD1 (6 bases). The CDR3 runs 15 residues. V was pared by 0 bases and J by 0 bases, with 9 bases between. CDR1 SGHTA and CDR2 FQGTGA come from the germline V gene. The CDR3 coding sequence is TGTGCCAGCAGCTTAACAGGCAGGGGCTCCTACGAGCAGTACTTC. Translation gives CASSLTGRGSYEQYF.

The rearrangement uses TRBV30 and TRBJ1-2, with 7 bases fitting TRBD1. The CDR3 has 14 residues. From germline, CDR1 is GTSNPN and CDR2 SVGIG (reference sequence). The V gene end was trimmed by 0 bases and the J gene end by 4 bases; junction bases not matched to a gene: 5. The CDR3 protein is CAWSVRQGGYGYTF. The CDR3 region has the DNA TGTGCCTGGAGTGTACGACAGGGAGGCTATGGCTACACCTTC.

The chain couples TRBV28 to TRBJ1-2, with TRBD1 matching 10 bases. Germline assignment: CDR1 MDHEN and CDR2 SYDVKM. The length of the CDR3 is 15 residues. Losses at the gene ends were 3 bases for V and 2 bases for J; bases not matched to a gene: 3. Here the CDR3 DNA reads TGTGCCAGCAGTTTGGGGGACAGGGGAAACTATGGCTACACCTTC. This translates into CASSLGDRGNYGYTF.